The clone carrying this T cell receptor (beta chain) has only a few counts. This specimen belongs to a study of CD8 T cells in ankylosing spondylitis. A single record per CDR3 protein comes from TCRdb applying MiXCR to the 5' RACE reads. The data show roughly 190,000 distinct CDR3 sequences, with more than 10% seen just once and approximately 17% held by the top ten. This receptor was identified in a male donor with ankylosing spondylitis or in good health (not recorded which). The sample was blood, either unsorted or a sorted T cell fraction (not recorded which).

The CDR3 loop is CASSLPRGREAFF. CDR3 in DNA: TGTGCCAGCAGTTTACCAAGGGGGCGAGAAGCTTTCTTT. The chain combines TRBV6-5 with TRBJ1-1; TRBD1 agrees at 7 bases. The J segment lost 8 bases and the V segment lost 4 bases, leaving 7 bases of the junction unmatched. From germline, CDR1 is MNHEY and CDR2 SVGAGI. This CDR3 spans 13 amino acids.